This T cell receptor (beta chain) comes out of a study of Graves' ophthalmopathy and Graves' hyperthyroidism. Amplification of TCR beta CDR3 regions used RNA transcripts. HTBI-primed RT-PCR formed the first round, and a multiplex PCR formed the second. TCRdb reprocessed the multiplex PCR reads via MiXCR and lists one record per CDR3 protein. The sample carries 200,000 to 250,000 distinct CDR3 sequences, around a fifth recorded once. Of note for this clonotype: Its antigen is not known.

Study-level findings and limits: A roughly 81% specificity and nearly 90% sensitivity were achieved by a 13-signature model that separated ophthalmopathy from stable hyperthyroidism.

The receptor was derived from a woman in her 50s with Graves' ophthalmopathy. Sequencing was carried out using peripheral blood.

The CDR3 DNA reads TGTGCCAGCAGCCAGACAGGGCAGAACACTGAAGCTTTCTTT. Amino acids: CASSQTGQNTEAFF. The genes are TRBV4-2 and TRBJ1-1; TRBD1 matches 7 bases. The CDR3 contains 14 residues. Germline trimming cut 3 bases from V and 1 base from J; bases unmatched to any gene: 2. Looked up from germline, CDR1 is LGHNA and CDR2 is YNFKEQ.